The entry that follows covers one T cell receptor (beta chain) sequence. The antigen remains undetermined. V gave up 2 bases and J gave up 5 bases, with 12 bases separating them. Looked up from germline, CDR1 is GTSNPN and CDR2 is SVGIG (reference sequence). This CDR3 comprises 13 residues. The data originate from a study of vaccination and CD4 T cells after COVID-19. Study context: As their vaccination, participants received two doses of either BNT162b2 or mRNA-1273 vaccine. For control cultures, the treatment was a CEFX pool, an HIV-1 Nef pool, or no peptide.

Treatment denoted: roughly nine-day PBMC culture with coronavirus spike peptide pools or control peptides (ViraFEST assay). Cultured CD4+ T-cell DNA underwent Oncomine TCR Beta short-read sequencing. TCRdb analysed the PCR reads with MiXCR anew, one entry per CDR3 protein. This table has about 18,000 distinct CDR3 sequences, 70% appearing once. Findings and caveats of the study: In convalescent patients, a median roughly 86% of reactive clones appeared only post-vaccination.

The V call is TRBV30, the J call TRBJ2-5; the D call may be TRBD1 or TRBD2 (5 bases each). The sequenced sample was CD4+ T cells from blood, cultured in vitro. The TCR comes from a human donor who had recovered from COVID-19. The CDR3 here is CAWSSGQLETQYF. CDR3 nucleotides: TGTGCCTGGAGTTCGGGGCAGTTGGAGACCCAGTACTTC.